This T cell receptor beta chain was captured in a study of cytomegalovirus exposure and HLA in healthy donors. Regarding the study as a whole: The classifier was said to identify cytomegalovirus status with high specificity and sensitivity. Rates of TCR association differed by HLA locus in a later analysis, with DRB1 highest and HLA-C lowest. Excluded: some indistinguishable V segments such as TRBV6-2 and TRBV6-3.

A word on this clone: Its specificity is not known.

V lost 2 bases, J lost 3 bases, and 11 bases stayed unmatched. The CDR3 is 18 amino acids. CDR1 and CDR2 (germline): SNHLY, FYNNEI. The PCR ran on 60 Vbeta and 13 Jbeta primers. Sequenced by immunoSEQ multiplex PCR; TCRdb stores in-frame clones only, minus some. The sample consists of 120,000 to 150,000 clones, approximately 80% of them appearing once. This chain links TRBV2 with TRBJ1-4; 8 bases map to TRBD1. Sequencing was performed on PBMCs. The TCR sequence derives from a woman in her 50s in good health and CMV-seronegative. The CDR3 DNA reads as TGTGCCAGCAGTGAAAGGGCAGGGGGCACTTTGTCTAATGAAAAACTGTTTTTT. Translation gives CASSERAGGTLSNEKLFF.